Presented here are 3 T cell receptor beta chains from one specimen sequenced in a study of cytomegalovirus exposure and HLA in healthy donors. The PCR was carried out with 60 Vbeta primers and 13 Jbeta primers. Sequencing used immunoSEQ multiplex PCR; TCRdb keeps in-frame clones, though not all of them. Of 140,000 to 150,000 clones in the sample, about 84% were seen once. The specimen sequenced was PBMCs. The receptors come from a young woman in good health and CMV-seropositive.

CDR3 residues: CASSLGQLDTDTQYF. The CDR3 DNA reads as TGTGCCAGTAGCCTGGGACAGCTAGACACAGATACGCAGTATTTT. V and J are TRBV19 and TRBJ2-3; 7 nucleotides line up with TRBD1. Germline values: CDR1 LNHDA, CDR2 SQIVND (reference sequence). Losses at the gene ends were 6 bases for V and 2 bases for J; bases not matched to a gene: 8. The CDR3 is 15 residues long.

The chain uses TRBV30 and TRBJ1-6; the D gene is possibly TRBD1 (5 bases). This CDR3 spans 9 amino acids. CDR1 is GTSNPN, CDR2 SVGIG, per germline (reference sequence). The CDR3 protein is CAIGAPLHF. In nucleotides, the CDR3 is TGTGCTATAGGGGCACCCCTCCACTTT.

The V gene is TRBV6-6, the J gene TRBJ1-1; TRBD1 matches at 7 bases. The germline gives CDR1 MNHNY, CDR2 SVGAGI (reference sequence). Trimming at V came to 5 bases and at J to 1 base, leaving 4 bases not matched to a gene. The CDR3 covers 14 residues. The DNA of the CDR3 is TGTGCCAGCAGTCGCGGGACAGCGAACACTGAAGCTTTCTTT. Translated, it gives CASSRGTANTEAFF.